This entry features one TCR beta chain sequence. Its antigen is as yet unknown. These data are taken from a study of T cell responses to AZD1222 COVID-19 vaccine. The data were produced by immunoSEQ multiplex PCR, yet TCRdb's version contains in-frame clones alone and is incomplete. This table holds around 150,000 clones, roughly 90% found once. Study-wide results and limits: Sampling captured repertoires only after the peak T cell response.

The CDR3 is made up of 14 amino acids. Germline lookup yields CDR1 SGHTA and CDR2 FQGTGA. Losses at the gene ends were 6 bases for V and 0 bases for J; bases not matched to a gene: 4. The TCR originated in an adult in good health. The chain carries TRBV7-3 and TRBJ1-1, with 7 nucleotides matching TRBD1. The sequences come from peripheral blood, collected on day 0 of AZD1222 vaccination. CDR3 protein: CASSRGQMNTEAFF. The CDR3 DNA follows: TGTGCCAGCAGTCGGGGACAGATGAACACTGAAGCTTTCTTT.